These T cell receptor beta chains were read from a single sample in a study of shared clonotypes between healthy human individuals. Clones were read by immunoSEQ multiplex PCR, and TCRdb kept only the in-frame ones, dropping some. Of some 2,100,000 clones listed, approximately 95% are singletons. Sample: naive CD4+ T cells sorted from blood. The receptors come from a man aged 18 to 29 in good health. CDR3s include the opening cysteine and the closing phenylalanine or tryptophan. A D gene is named only where the DNA matches it firmly. Size is omitted from some rows. Given values are once, few, many or a class for expanded clones.

clone_size | d_call | j_call | v_call | cdr3_aa | cdr3_nt
. | . | TRBJ2-7 | TRBV7-9 | CASSWIESYEQYF | TGTGCCAGCAGCTGGATAGAGAGCTACGAGCAGTACTTC
. | TRBD1 | TRBJ1-1 | TRBV6-1 | CASSGGQGATEAFF | TGTGCCAGCAGCGGGGGGCAGGGGGCAACTGAAGCTTTCTTT
. | . | TRBJ2-3 | TRBV19 | CASSIGPNTQYF | TGTGCCAGTAGTATTGGACCGAATACGCAGTATTTT
. | . | TRBJ2-7 | TRBV9 | CASSGGGFGSYEQYF | TGTGCCTCCTCTGGAGGGGGATTTGGGTCCTACGAGCAGTACTTC
. | . | TRBJ1-6 | TRBV7-2 | CASSLEPSGFTLHF | TGTGCCAGCAGCTTAGAGCCCTCAGGATTCACCCTCCACTTT
. | TRBD2 | TRBJ2-5 | TRBV7-9 | CASTRGRGSETQYF | TGTGCCAGCACCCGCGGGAGGGGGTCAGAGACCCAGTACTTC
. | TRBD1 | TRBJ2-5 | TRBV25-1 | CASSPGGKRETQYF | TGTGCCAGCAGTCCAGGGGGAAAGCGGGAGACCCAGTACTTC
. | . | TRBJ1-2 | TRBV19 | CASRGLANYGYTF | TGTGCCAGTAGGGGATTGGCTAACTATGGCTACACCTTC
. | . | TRBJ2-7 | TRBV7-9 | CASSSPQRARSYEQYF | TGTGCCAGCAGCTCCCCCCAGCGGGCGCGATCCTACGAGCAGTACTTC
. | . | TRBJ1-6 | TRBV5-6 | CASSLSLQGSSYNSPLHF | TGTGCCAGCAGCTTGTCCCTACAGGGATCCTCCTATAATTCACCCCTCCACTTT
. | TRBD2 | TRBJ2-7 | TRBV18 | CASSPMASGMAEQYF | TGTGCCAGCTCACCAATGGCTAGCGGGATGGCCGAGCAGTACTTC
. | . | TRBJ2-2 | TRBV5-1 | CASSAWTENTGELFF | TGCGCCAGCAGCGCCTGGACAGAGAACACCGGGGAGCTGTTTTTT
. | . | TRBJ1-4 | TRBV4-1 | CASSQAGERRNEKLFF | TGCGCCAGCAGCCAAGCCGGGGAGAGGCGTAATGAAAAACTGTTTTTT
once | . | TRBJ1-4 | TRBV30 | CAGVPDGPSNEKLFF | TGTGCCGGGGTTCCTGATGGTCCTTCTAATGAAAAACTGTTTTTT
. | . | TRBJ2-5 | TRBV29-1 | CSVGVLETQYF | TGCAGCGTTGGAGTTTTAGAGACCCAGTACTTC
. | . | TRBJ2-3 | TRBV7-9 | CASSLGAGGTDTQYF | TGTGCCAGCAGCTTAGGGGCAGGAGGCACAGATACGCAGTATTTT
. | . | TRBJ2-7 | TRBV6-6 | CASSYSSVTEDEQYF | TGTGCCAGCAGTTACTCGAGCGTCACGGAGGACGAGCAGTACTTC
. | . | TRBJ1-1 | TRBV5-1 | CASSLYERAEAFF | TGCGCCAGCAGCTTGTACGAACGGGCTGAAGCTTTCTTT
. | TRBD1 | TRBJ1-2 | TRBV6-6 | CASNNDRDGYTF | TGTGCCAGCAACAATGACAGGGATGGCTACACCTTC
. | TRBD1 | TRBJ2-5 | TRBV19 | CASRPAGGGGETQYF | TGTGCCAGTAGGCCGGCAGGGGGCGGCGGGGAGACCCAGTACTTC
. | TRBD1 | TRBJ1-2 | TRBV18 | CASSPAGTEYGYTF | TGTGCCAGCTCACCGGCCGGGACAGAGTATGGCTACACCTTC
. | . | TRBJ1-5 | TRBV27 | CASRENRASNQPQHF | TGTGCCAGCCGAGAAAACAGGGCAAGCAATCAGCCCCAGCATTTT
. | TRBD1 | TRBJ1-4 | TRBV7-9 | CASSWGTGLNEKLFF | TGTGCCAGCAGCTGGGGGACAGGGTTGAATGAAAAACTGTTTTTT
. | TRBD1 | TRBJ2-2 | TRBV11-3 | CASSSRQGTGELFF | TGTGCCAGCAGCTCCCGACAGGGTACCGGGGAGCTGTTTTTT
. | . | TRBJ2-1 | TRBV9 | CASSVGSYNEQFF | TGTGCCAGCAGCGTGGGGTCCTACAATGAGCAGTTCTTC
. | . | TRBJ1-5 | TRBV7-9 | CASSFQEGTPQHF | TGTGCCAGCAGCTTCCAGGAGGGCACGCCCCAGCATTTT
. | TRBD1 | TRBJ1-4 | TRBV29-1 | CSIRGQANEKLFF | TGCAGCATAAGGGGGCAGGCTAATGAAAAACTGTTTTTT
. | . | TRBJ2-7 | TRBV29-1 | CSGGGQEEYEQYF | TGCAGCGGGGGGGGACAGGAGGAGTACGAGCAGTACTTC
. | . | TRBJ2-4 | TRBV5-6 | CASSLDMGSKNIQYF | TGTGCCAGCAGCTTGGATATGGGTTCCAAAAACATTCAGTACTTC
. | . | TRBJ2-1 | TRBV13 | CASSQPGRTNNEQFF | TGTGCCAGCAGCCAACCGGGGAGGACTAACAATGAGCAGTTCTTC
. | . | TRBJ1-6 | TRBV7-8 | CASSLGRQLYSPLHF | TGTGCCAGCAGCTTAGGGAGACAGTTGTATTCACCCCTCCACTTT
. | . | TRBJ1-1 | TRBV11-2 | CASSSPQANTEAFF | TGTGCCAGCAGCTCCCCACAGGCGAACACTGAAGCTTTCTTT
. | TRBD1 | TRBJ1-6 | TRBV5-6 | CASSSDRGSQNSPLHF | TGTGCCAGCAGCTCAGACAGGGGAAGCCAAAATTCACCCCTCCACTTT
. | . | TRBJ1-4 | TRBV5-6 | CASSLGGAATRAEKLFF | TGTGCCAGCAGCCTGGGGGGGGCAGCCACCAGGGCGGAAAAACTGTTTTTT
. | TRBD1 | TRBJ2-2 | TRBV2 | CASSQGAAGELFF | TGTGCCAGCTCTCAGGGGGCTGCGGGGGAGCTGTTTTTT
. | . | TRBJ2-5 | TRBV5-1 | CASSEGRAEFIETQYF | TGCGCCAGCAGCGAAGGCCGGGCAGAGTTTATAGAGACCCAGTACTTC
. | TRBD2 | TRBJ2-2 | TRBV6-5 | CASRGLAGVHRELFF | TGTGCCAGCAGGGGACTAGCGGGGGTGCATCGGGAGCTGTTTTTT
. | TRBD1 | TRBJ1-6 | TRBV6-1 | CASSPGQGSSPLHF | TGTGCCAGCAGCCCCGGACAGGGTAGTTCACCCCTCCACTTT
. | TRBD2 | TRBJ2-1 | TRBV10-3 | CAISAGTSGSYNEQFF | TGTGCCATCAGCGCCGGGACTAGCGGGAGCTACAATGAGCAGTTCTTC
few | TRBD1 | TRBJ1-3 | TRBV7-4 | CASSPTGGRGNTIYF | TGTGCCAGCAGCCCAACAGGGGGCCGTGGAAACACCATATATTTT
. | . | TRBJ2-7 | TRBV4-1 | CASSQTGSYEQYF | TGCGCCAGCAGCCAAACAGGGTCCTACGAGCAGTACTTC
. | . | TRBJ1-4 | TRBV19 | CASSKGPTTGEKLFF | TGTGCCAGTAGTAAAGGGCCCACCACCGGTGAAAAACTGTTTTTT
. | TRBD1 | TRBJ1-6 | TRBV7-3 | CASSLGQGDSPLHF | TGTGCCAGCAGCTTAGGCCAGGGGGATTCACCCCTCCACTTT
. | TRBD2 | TRBJ2-3 | TRBV28 | CASSPPTLTSGGARDTQYF | TGTGCCAGCAGTCCGCCTACCCTCACTAGCGGGGGGGCAAGAGATACGCAGTATTTT